These 26 T cell receptor beta chains were sequenced from one sample in a study of post-analysis software for immune sequencing data. Study results and caveats: Elevated frequency relative to controls characterized several TRBV segments in patients, TRBV5-6, TRBV5-1 and TRBV20-1 among them.

For these receptors, no antigen is known. Researchers reported that TCR beta cDNA libraries carried unique molecular identifiers. One entry per CDR3 protein, called by TCRdb with MiXCR from the PCR reads. The sample includes 700,000 to 800,000 distinct CDR3 sequences, approximately 30% of them seen just once. Input material: blood. Every receptor here comes from a girl aged 10 to 17 with multiple sclerosis.

To note about this clonotype: Possible read error: a much larger clone is one base away. The J gene is TRBJ1-5, the V gene TRBV5-6; weak D call: TRBD1 (6 bases). V was clipped by 4 bases and J by 5 bases, with 10 bases between them. Germline assignment: CDR1 SGHDT and CDR2 YYEEEE. The CDR3 length is 13 residues. CDR3 DNA sequence: TGTGCCAGCAGCAAAGGACAGTATCAGCCCCAGCATTTT. Residues: CASSKGQYQPQHF.

This clonotype has a handful of counts. The rearrangement links TRBV12-3 or TRBV12-4 to TRBJ2-1; 11 nucleotides line up with TRBD2. V lost 4 bases, J lost 3 bases, and 2 bases stayed unmatched. The CDR3 has 15 residues. CDR3 DNA: TGTGCCAGCAGTTGGCTAGCGGGAGGCTACAATGAGCAGTTCTTC. Protein sequence: CASSWLAGGYNEQFF.

The table lists this clonotype with a few counts. The CDR3 reads CSVGQTSTDTQYF. Here the CDR3 DNA reads TGCAGCGTTGGGCAGACTAGCACAGATACGCAGTATTTT. The rearrangement joins TRBV29-1 to TRBJ2-3; D gene uncertain. Trimming cost V 4 bases and J 0 bases, with 8 bases left between them. CDR3 length: 13 amino acids. The germline V gene has CDR1 SQVTM and CDR2 ANQGSEA.

The chain joins TRBV7-2 to TRBJ1-5, with D hard to call. Trimming removed 5 bases at V and 1 base at J, with 12 bases between. In germline, CDR1 is SGHTA, CDR2 FQGNSA. The CDR3 sequence is 15 residues long. CDR3 nucleotide sequence: TGTGCCAGCAGCCCCCCGGGCACGAGCAATCAGCCCCAGCATTTT. Translating gives CASSPPGTSNQPQHF.

This chain links TRBV20-1 with TRBJ2-1, with 11 bases matching TRBD2. The V gene end was trimmed by 5 bases and the J gene end by 0 bases; junction bases not matched to a gene: 3. The CDR3 contains 15 residues. Germline V gene sequence: CDR1 DFQATT, CDR2 SNEGSKA (reference sequence). DNA for the CDR3: TGCAGTGCTTCCGGGACTAGCGGCTCCTACAATGAGCAGTTCTTC. Translation: CSASGTSGSYNEQFF.

This chain joins TRBV12-3 or TRBV12-4 and TRBJ2-2, with 10 positions matching TRBD1. The CDR3 is 17 residues long. With V trimmed by 5 bases and J by 8 bases, 14 bases remained unmatched. The CDR3 DNA is TGTGCCAGCAGTCCCCTCATCACCGGGACAGGGGAAGGGGAGCTGTTTTTT. This encodes CASSPLITGTGEGELFF.

The V gene is TRBV5-1, the J gene TRBJ2-1; D uncertain. This CDR3 has 14 residues. Germline loops: CDR1 SGHRS, CDR2 YFSETQ. Trimming removed 1 base at V and 5 bases at J, with 10 bases between. The CDR3 sequence is CASSLKSADNEQFF. The CDR3 DNA follows: TGCGCCAGCAGCTTGAAATCCGCGGACAATGAGCAGTTCTTC.

This clonotype has only a few counts. The gene calls are TRBV16 and TRBJ1-4, with 7 bases that match TRBD1. The ends lost 1 base at V and 5 bases at J; junction bases unmatched: 7. Germline loops: CDR1 KGHSY, CDR2 FQNENV. The CDR3 loop spans 16 amino acids. DNA of the CDR3: TGTGCCAGCAGCCAATATATGACAGGGAGGAATGAAAAACTGTTTTTT. It is translated as CASSQYMTGRNEKLFF.

This chain uses TRBV28 with TRBJ2-7, with no clear D. CDR3 length: 15 amino acids. Germline CDR1 reads MDHEN; CDR2 reads SYDVKM. V lost 5 bases and J 2 bases, leaving 16 bases between the germline ends. The CDR3 nucleotides read TGTGCCAGCAGTATCAAACCGCTATCCGCCTACGAGCAGTACTTC. It codes for CASSIKPLSAYEQYF.

This chain links TRBV20-1 with TRBJ1-1; D might be TRBD1 (6 bases). V lost 1 base, J lost 8 bases, and 14 bases lay in between. Germline CDR1 reads DFQATT; CDR2 reads SNEGSKA (reference sequence). CDR3 size: 13 residues. The CDR3 DNA follows: TGCAGTGCTAGAGGTTGGGGGGGCGGGGAAGCTTTCTTT. This codes for CSARGWGGGEAFF.

This clonotype was seen many times. The chain couples TRBV10-3 to TRBJ2-5, with 10 nucleotides matching TRBD2. In germline, CDR1 is ENHRY, CDR2 SYGVKD. The CDR3 spans 14 residues. V trimming: 4 bases; J trimming: 4 bases; junction bases outside the gene matches: 3. CDR3 in DNA: TGTGCCATCAGTGGGGCTAGCGGGAGAGAGACCCAGTACTTC. Amino acid sequence: CAISGASGRETQYF.

The J gene is TRBJ1-6, the V gene TRBV7-9, with 10 bases matching TRBD1. J was trimmed by 10 bases and V by 5 bases; bases with no gene match: 11. CDR3 size: 16 residues. Germline CDR1 is SEHNR and CDR2 is FQNEAQ (reference sequence). This CDR3 is CASSGTGAGWGSPLHF. In DNA form, the CDR3 reads TGTGCCAGCAGCGGGACAGGGGCGGGGTGGGGATCACCCCTCCACTTT.

Concerning this clonotype: Compared with germline, one end of the junction differs, possibly owing to a read error. The gene calls are TRBV27 and TRBJ2-6; TRBD1 matches 7 bases. Germline V gives CDR1 MNHEY, CDR2 SMNVEV (reference sequence). The CDR3 spans 18 residues. CDR3 residues: CASSPRRQGSSGANVPTF. The CDR3 DNA follows: TGTGCCAGCAGTCCCCGGCGACAGGGAAGTTCTGGGGCCAACGTCCCGACTTTC.

V gene TRBV20-1 combines with J gene TRBJ1-2, with TRBD1 identical over 7 bases. The CDR3 is made up of 12 amino acids. The V segment lost 6 bases and the J segment 3 bases; nucleotides outside the gene matches: 4. In germline, CDR1 is DFQATT, CDR2 SNEGSKA (reference sequence). The CDR3 spells CSANRGDYGYTF. CDR3 sequence (DNA): TGCAGTGCAAACAGGGGAGACTATGGCTACACCTTC.

The rearrangement links TRBV28 to TRBJ2-5, with D perhaps TRBD2 (6 bases). The end of the DNA is better explained by TRBJ2-7, so the J call may be wrong. The CDR3 length is 15 residues. The germline V gene encodes CDR1 MDHEN and CDR2 SYDVKM. The chain's CDR3 is CASSLGTEGTLEQYF. The CDR3 nucleotides read TGTGCCAGCAGCCTTGGGACTGAGGGAACTCTCGAGCAGTACTTC.

This clonotype occurred a few times. The chain employs TRBV6-1 and TRBJ2-1, with D unresolved. The CDR3 sequence is 15 residues long. V lost 11 bases and J 4 bases, leaving 21 bases between the germline ends. Germline V lookup: CDR1 MNHNS, CDR2 SASEGT. The CDR3 DNA reads as TGTGCCGGGCATCCTCGCCTCCCTAGATACAATGAGCAGTTCTTC. The encoded protein is CAGHPRLPRYNEQFF.

The chain employs TRBV7-2 and TRBJ2-1, with D tentatively TRBD1 (5 bases). The CDR3 extends over 14 amino acids. Germline CDR1 reads SGHTA; CDR2 reads FQGNSA. Trimming pared 4 bases from V and 9 bases from J, leaving 16 bases between. This CDR3 is CASSSQGTGTEQFF. For the CDR3, the DNA is TGTGCCAGCAGCTCCCAGGGTACAGGAACTGAGCAGTTCTTC. The whole variable domain, remainder taken from reference TRBV7-2 and TRBJ2-1, is GAGVSQSPSNKVTEKGKDVELRCDPISGHTALYWYRQSLGQGLEFLIYFQGNSAPDKSGLPSDRFSAERTGGSVSTLTIQRTQQEDSAVYLCASSSQGTGTEQFFGPGTRLTVL.

The chain combines TRBV2 with TRBJ2-1, with TRBD1 identical over 11 bases. This CDR3 spans 15 amino acids. In germline, CDR1 is SNHLY, CDR2 FYNNEI. Trimming at V came to 4 bases and at J to 12 bases, leaving 11 bases not matched to a gene. The CDR3 DNA reads as TGTGCCAGCAGTGCTGGGACAGGGGGGTTTGTTGGGCAGTTCTTC. Amino acids: CASSAGTGGFVGQFF.

The V call is TRBV10-3, the J call TRBJ2-1, with 10 bases aligning to TRBD2. J was trimmed by 10 bases and V by 3 bases; bases with no gene match: 6. The CDR3 extends over 14 amino acids. Germline assignment: CDR1 ENHRY and CDR2 SYGVKD. The CDR3 DNA sequence: TGTGCCATCAGTGATGCTAGCGGGAGCCCCGAGCAGTTCTTC. The encoded protein is CAISDASGSPEQFF.

Comment on this clonotype: This clone may be a read error of a much larger clone one base away. CDR3 in amino acids: CASSPEDGYEKYF. The CDR3 DNA is TGCGCCAGCAGCCCCGAGGATGGCTACGAGAAGTACTTC. The chain employs TRBV4-3 and TRBJ2-7; D unclear. The CDR3 is made up of 13 amino acids. Germline CDR1 reads LGHNA; CDR2 reads YSLEER.

This clonotype turned up a few times. J is TRBJ1-5 and V is TRBV29-1; TRBD1 agrees at 10 bases. This CDR3 is built from 16 residues. Germline lookup yields CDR1 SQVTM and CDR2 ANQGSEA. J lost 6 bases, V lost 7 bases, and 15 bases had no gene match. The CDR3 DNA follows: TGCAGCGACAGTCGGACCGGGACAGGGGAAGGTCAGCCCCAGCATTTT. It codes for CSDSRTGTGEGQPQHF.

The V call is TRBV20-1, the J call TRBJ2-3; 8 bases are shared with TRBD1. The CDR3 consists of 14 residues. In germline, CDR1 is DFQATT, CDR2 SNEGSKA (reference sequence). The J segment lost 3 bases and the V segment lost 6 bases, leaving 8 bases of the junction unmatched. The CDR3 sequence: CSANTDRATDTQYF. The CDR3 bases are TGCAGTGCAAACACGGACAGGGCTACAGATACGCAGTATTTT.

This clonotype occurred many times. The chain employs TRBV20-1 and TRBJ2-7; 11 bases align to TRBD1. Losses at the gene ends were 1 base for V and 2 bases for J; bases not matched to a gene: 4. Germline loops: CDR1 DFQATT, CDR2 SNEGSKA (reference sequence). The CDR3 has 15 residues. The CDR3 protein is CSARGGQGGAYEQYF. CDR3 DNA sequence: TGCAGTGCTAGAGGGGGACAGGGGGGGGCCTACGAGCAGTACTTC.

V usage is TRBV7-2 and J usage is TRBJ2-7; tentative D call: TRBD2 (6 bases). Germline V gene lookup returns CDR1 SGHTA and CDR2 FQGNSA. This CDR3 comprises 11 residues. The ends were cut back, 5 bases at V and 7 bases at J, with 9 bases in the middle. Here the CDR3 reads CASSRLVEQYF. CDR3 sequence (DNA): TGTGCCAGCAGCCGACTAGTTGAGCAGTACTTC.

This sequence joins TRBV29-1 and TRBJ1-1; 7 nucleotides agree with TRBD1. The CDR3 is made up of 12 amino acids. Germline CDR1 and CDR2: SQVTM and ANQGSEA. The V gene end was trimmed by 8 bases and the J gene end by 4 bases; junction bases not matched to a gene: 7. The CDR3 here is CSPGGGPTEAFF. CDR3 sequence (DNA): TGCAGCCCAGGGGGTGGGCCCACTGAAGCTTTCTTT.

This chain connects TRBV19 to TRBJ1-5; no definite D call. This CDR3 is built from 15 residues. Germline-derived CDR1 and CDR2 are LNHDA and SQIVND (reference sequence). Trimming pared 3 bases from V and 5 bases from J, leaving 14 bases between. CDR3 sequence reads: CASSIGRTPDQPQHF. CDR3 in DNA: TGTGCCAGTAGTATCGGCAGGACCCCTGATCAGCCCCAGCATTTT.